This T cell receptor (beta chain) was observed in a study of blood T cell repertoires in COVID-19. On the study more broadly: Italy, Spain and the United States were the sources of the convalescent and acute COVID-19 samples. PBMCs, B-cell-depleted T cells, or T cells were the source of the cDNA or gDNA that made up the material.

This clone was picked up a small number of times. Trimming pared 7 bases from V and 8 bases from J, leaving 14 bases between. CDR1 and CDR2 from the germline V gene are SEHNR and FQNEAQ (reference sequence). This CDR3 has 12 residues. Authors' data handling: Estimation of nucleated cell counts was performed using reference gene primer amplification. TCRdb's copy holds only in-frame clones and misses some; the assay was immunoSEQ multiplex PCR. V, J and clone size were drawn from that table, and D and trimming were deduced from the DNA. The repertoire holds around 240,000 clones, with roughly 88% as singletons.

Sequences were obtained from peripheral blood. The rearrangement joins TRBV7-9 to TRBJ1-2; D call uncertain. The TCR comes from a woman aged 40 to 50 who had recovered from COVID-19. CDR3: CASTSPARGYTF. The DNA for the CDR3 is TGTGCCAGCACTTCCCCCGCGAGAGGCTACACCTTC. Full variable domain (outside the CDR3, taken from reference TRBV7-9 and TRBJ1-2): DTGVSQNPRHKITKRGQNVTFRCDPISEHNRLYWYRQTLGQGPEFLTYFQNEAQLEKSRLLSDRFSAERPKGSFSTLEIQRTEQGDSAMYLCASTSPARGYTFGSGTRLTVV.